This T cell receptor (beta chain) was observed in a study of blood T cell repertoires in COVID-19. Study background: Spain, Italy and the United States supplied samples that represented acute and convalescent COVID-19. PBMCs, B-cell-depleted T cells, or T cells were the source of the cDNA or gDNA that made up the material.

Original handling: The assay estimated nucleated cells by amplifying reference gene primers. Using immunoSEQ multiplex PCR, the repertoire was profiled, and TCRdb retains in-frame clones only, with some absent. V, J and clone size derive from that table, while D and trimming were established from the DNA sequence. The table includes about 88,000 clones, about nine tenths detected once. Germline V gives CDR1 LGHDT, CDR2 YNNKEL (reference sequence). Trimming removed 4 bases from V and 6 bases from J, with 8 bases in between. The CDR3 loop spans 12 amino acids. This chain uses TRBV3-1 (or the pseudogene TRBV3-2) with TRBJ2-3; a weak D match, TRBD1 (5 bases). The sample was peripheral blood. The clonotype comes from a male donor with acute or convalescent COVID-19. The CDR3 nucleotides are TGTGCCAGCAGCCGGGGCGGTGATACGCAGTATTTT. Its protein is CASSRGGDTQYF.